A selection of T cell receptor beta chains follows, all from one sample in a study of response to subunit inactivated influenza vaccine. TCRdb itself ran the RT-PCR reads through MiXCR, one entry per CDR3 protein. The sample consists of under 550,000 distinct CDR3 sequences, about 8% of them appearing once. Source: PBMCs from blood, taken about 23 months after vaccination. These TCRs come from a man between 50 and 69 years old who received an inactivated influenza vaccine. Each CDR3 is given with its conserved first and last residue. The D gene is left open where the match is weak. Only some rows state a clone size, as once, few, many or a class for expanded clones.

CDR3nt	CDR3aa	d_gene	abundance	j_gene	v_gene	len
TGCGCCAGCAGCTTCAGGGGCGCGGGTGAGGACACTGAAGCTTTCTTT	CASSFRGAGEDTEAFF	NA	NA	TRBJ1-1	TRBV5-1	16
TGTGCCAGCAGCTCTAGCGGACCTAGCACAGATACGCAGTATTTT	CASSSSGPSTDTQYF	TRBD2	many	TRBJ2-3	TRBV7-9	15
TGTGCCATCAGTGATTCGAGGGGAAACAATGAGCAGTTCTTC	CAISDSRGNNEQFF	NA	few	TRBJ2-1	TRBV10-3	14
TGCAGCGTACGGAGAGGCTCCTACAATGAGCAGTTCTTC	CSVRRGSYNEQFF	NA	few	TRBJ2-1	TRBV29-1	13
TGTGCCAGCAGTTACCGACCCACTAACTATGGCTACACCTTC	CASSYRPTNYGYTF	NA	few	TRBJ1-2	TRBV6-2/TRBV6-3	14
TGCGCCAGCAGCCCCACGGGACAGGGAAACATTCAGTACTTC	CASSPTGQGNIQYF	TRBD1	NA	TRBJ2-4	TRBV5-1	14
TGCAGTGCTAGAGACAGCGGGGGGGCGAATACGCAGTATTTT	CSARDSGGANTQYF	TRBD2	NA	TRBJ2-3	TRBV20-1	14
TGTGCCAGCTCACCACCTGGGGATACCTACGAGCAGTACTTC	CASSPPGDTYEQYF	NA	few	TRBJ2-7	TRBV18	14
TGCGCCAGCAGCCAAGATCAGGCCAGGAGCAATCAGCCCCAGCATTTT	CASSQDQARSNQPQHF	NA	many	TRBJ1-5	TRBV4-1	16
TGCAGTGCTGTGGAGGCCGCCCGAGGCCCAAGAGAGACCCAGTACTTC	CSAVEAARGPRETQYF	NA	NA	TRBJ2-5	TRBV20-1	16
TGTGCCAGCAGTAGACCGGGACAGGGGCCCGAGACCCAGTACTTC	CASSRPGQGPETQYF	TRBD1	NA	TRBJ2-5	TRBV2	15
TGCAGCGTTGAAGAATCAGGGAAACAAGAGACCCAGTACTTC	CSVEESGKQETQYF	NA	many	TRBJ2-5	TRBV29-1	14
TGTGCCAGCAGTGGACGGGGAGTTCTAGCCAAAAACATTCAGTACTTC	CASSGRGVLAKNIQYF	NA	NA	TRBJ2-4	TRBV7-9	16
TGTGCCAGCAGGACTAGCGGGACATACGAGCAGTACTTC	CASRTSGTYEQYF	TRBD2	many	TRBJ2-7	TRBV12-3/TRBV12-4	13
TGTGCCAGCAGTTTAATAGGCGGAAAAGGGTATTTT	CASSLIGGKGYF	NA	NA	TRBJ2-3	TRBV12-3/TRBV12-4	12
TGTGCCAGCAGCTTAAGTAGGACCGAGCAGTACTTC	CASSLSRTEQYF	NA	few	TRBJ2-7	TRBV7-2	12
TGTGCCACCAGTGATTCTTCCTGGCGGGAGATACACGAGCAGTACTTC	CATSDSSWREIHEQYF	TRBD2	NA	TRBJ2-7	TRBV24-1	16
TGTGCCAGCAGCAGGGGGGACAGAATGAACACTGAAGCTTTCTTT	CASSRGDRMNTEAFF	TRBD1	NA	TRBJ1-1	TRBV7-3	15
TGTGCCAGCAGCCAAGATCTTTCCGGGACAGGGGTTGGGTACAATGAGCAGTTCTTC	CASSQDLSGTGVGYNEQFF	TRBD1	few	TRBJ2-1	TRBV4-2	19
TGTGCCAGCAGACATAGCGGGGGGTACAATGAGCAGTTCTTC	CASRHSGGYNEQFF	TRBD2	many	TRBJ2-1	TRBV7-8	14
TGTGCCAGCAGTTTAGCAGGGGACACTGAAGCTTTCTTT	CASSLAGDTEAFF	NA	many	TRBJ1-1	TRBV5-1	13
TGTGCCAGCAGCTATGACAGGGGGACGGGATCCTACGAGCAGTACTTC	CASSYDRGTGSYEQYF	TRBD1	NA	TRBJ2-7	TRBV7-2	16
TGTGCCAGCAGCCCCCTTTACACAGATACGCAGTATTTT	CASSPLYTDTQYF	NA	many	TRBJ2-3	TRBV3-1	13
TGCGCCAGCAGCTTGGGCTTCTCTGGAAACACCATATATTTT	CASSLGFSGNTIYF	NA	many	TRBJ1-3	TRBV5-1	14
TGCGCCAGCAGCTCTGGGACTAGCGGGAAGAACACCGGGGAGCTGTTTTTT	CASSSGTSGKNTGELFF	TRBD2	many	TRBJ2-2	TRBV5-1	17
TGTGCCAGCACCCACGGGGCAGCCTACGAGCAGTACTTC	CASTHGAAYEQYF	NA	NA	TRBJ2-7	TRBV28	13
TGTGCCAGCAGCCCCGGACGGGGCAATGAGCAGTTCTTC	CASSPGRGNEQFF	NA	NA	TRBJ2-1	TRBV11-2	13
TGTGCCAGCAGTTTACCGGGGGGGCGATCCTACGAGCAGTACTTC	CASSLPGGRSYEQYF	TRBD2	few	TRBJ2-7	TRBV28	15
TGTGCCACCAGCAGGGGACAGTTACCTTCGGGTGAGACCCAGTACTTC	CATSRGQLPSGETQYF	TRBD1	few	TRBJ2-5	TRBV15	16
TGCGCCAGCAGCCAAGTGATAGGGGGTGGATATGGCTACACCTTC	CASSQVIGGGYGYTF	NA	NA	TRBJ1-2	TRBV4-3	15
TGTGCCAGCAGACGGACCCCGGGCACTGAAGCTTTCTTT	CASRRTPGTEAFF	NA	few	TRBJ1-1	TRBV6-1	13
TGTGCCAGCAGCCCAGGGCGAGGAGGAGGGAGGGGGAATCAGCCCCAGCATTTT	CASSPGRGGGRGNQPQHF	NA	many	TRBJ1-5	TRBV7-9	18
TGTGCCAGCAGTTACGTCCCGCGGACAGAGCTGTTTTTT	CASSYVPRTELFF	NA	few	TRBJ2-2	TRBV6-2/TRBV6-3	13
TGCGCCAGCAGACCGGACAGTCTATCAGGGACCGGGGAGCTGTTTTTT	CASRPDSLSGTGELFF	NA	many	TRBJ2-2	TRBV10-1	16
TGTGCCAGCAGCTTAGGGGGACTAGCGGGAGGGTTCACAGATACGCAGTATTTT	CASSLGGLAGGFTDTQYF	TRBD2	NA	TRBJ2-3	TRBV11-2	18
TGTGCCATCAGTGAGTCTCTCACTGGGGGAATGGGCAACACTGAAGCTTTCTTT	CAISESLTGGMGNTEAFF	NA	few	TRBJ1-1	TRBV10-3	18
TGTGCCAGCAGCGGCCTCGGAGCGGCAACCGGGGAGCTGTTTTTT	CASSGLGAATGELFF	NA	few	TRBJ2-2	TRBV9	15
TGCAGCGTTGAAGCTTATGGGAAGGAAAACACCATATATTTT	CSVEAYGKENTIYF	NA	many	TRBJ1-3	TRBV29-1	14
TGTGCCAGCAGCGAAGTCCGGGACAGGATTCGATTTCGGACATCGAACACTGAAGCTTTCTTT	CASSEVRDRIRFRTSNTEAFF	TRBD1	few	TRBJ1-1	TRBV11-2	21
TGTGCCAGCAGCAAACCAACAGGGTCCTACACTGAAGCTTTCTTT	CASSKPTGSYTEAFF	NA	many	TRBJ1-1	TRBV27	15
TGCAGTGCTAGATATCCGGGACTAGCGTTCAATGAGCAGTTCTTC	CSARYPGLAFNEQFF	TRBD2	NA	TRBJ2-1	TRBV20-1	15
TGTGCCAGCAGCTTAGGGGCAGCTACGCAGTATTTT	CASSLGAATQYF	NA	NA	TRBJ2-3	TRBV7-9	12
TGCGCCAGCACCCGGGACGAGGGCGTGAACACTGAAGCTTTCTTT	CASTRDEGVNTEAFF	NA	NA	TRBJ1-1	TRBV4-3	15
TGCAGTGCTAGAGGACGGTGGAGCTCCTACGAGCAGTACTTC	CSARGRWSSYEQYF	NA	NA	TRBJ2-7	TRBV20-1	14
TGTGCCAGCAGCTTAGTACTCAGTCCCCAAGAGACCCAGTACTTC	CASSLVLSPQETQYF	NA	NA	TRBJ2-5	TRBV7-2	15
TGTGCCAGCAGCCCCCGGACGGATTATAATTCACCCCTCCACTTT	CASSPRTDYNSPLHF	NA	few	TRBJ1-6	TRBV7-2	15
TGTGCCAGCAGCTTAGAGGCGGTCCGCCCGAACACCGGGGAGCTGTTTTTT	CASSLEAVRPNTGELFF	NA	NA	TRBJ2-2	TRBV11-1	17
TGCAGTGCTAGGGGCCACGCTGGCTACACCTTC	CSARGHAGYTF	NA	few	TRBJ1-2	TRBV20-1	11
TGTGCCAGCAGCCCGTGGATAACAGGGATCTACGAGCAGTACTTC	CASSPWITGIYEQYF	NA	few	TRBJ2-7	TRBV7-2	15